Listed below are T cell receptor beta chains from one sample, sequenced in a study of OX40 agonist ivuxolimab in advanced cancers. Sequencing was performed with immunoSEQ multiplex PCR; in TCRdb, only in-frame clones are kept and a portion is missing. This table has approximately 100,000 clones, over 75% appearing once. Source: CD4+ or CD8+ T cells sorted from blood, taken in a trial of the OX40 agonist ivuxolimab. These receptors were collected from an adult with an advanced solid tumor such as melanoma, head and neck, liver or kidney cancer. The CDR3 runs from the conserved cysteine through the conserved F or W. A D gene is named only where the DNA matches it firmly. A row's size may be missing; if present it is once, few, many or a size class.

j_gene: TRBJ2-1
abundance: -
v_gene: TRBV9
d_gene: -
len: 15
CDR3nt: TGTGCCAGCGGCCTCGGGACGGATGATTACAATGAGCAGTTCTTC
CDR3aa: CASGLGTDDYNEQFF

j_gene: TRBJ2-7
abundance: -
v_gene: TRBV2
d_gene: TRBD2
len: 13
CDR3nt: TGTGCCAGCAGTACTAGCGGGAGCTACGAGCAGTACTTC
CDR3aa: CASSTSGSYEQYF

j_gene: TRBJ2-7
abundance: -
v_gene: TRBV7-3
d_gene: TRBD1
len: 12
CDR3nt: TGTGCCAGCAGTTCAGGACAGGGCGAGCAGTACTTC
CDR3aa: CASSSGQGEQYF

j_gene: TRBJ2-7
abundance: -
v_gene: TRBV11-3
d_gene: -
len: 13
CDR3nt: TGTGCCAGCAGCCTAAGAGTGAGTTTTGAGCAGTACTTC
CDR3aa: CASSLRVSFEQYF

j_gene: TRBJ2-1
abundance: once
v_gene: TRBV11-2
d_gene: TRBD2
len: 17
CDR3nt: TGTGCCAGCAGCCTTCTCCCTGGACTAGCGGGATACAATGAGCAGTTCTTC
CDR3aa: CASSLLPGLAGYNEQFF

j_gene: TRBJ2-7
abundance: -
v_gene: TRBV4-2
d_gene: -
len: 14
CDR3nt: TGTGCCAGCAGCTTAATGGCCGACTCCTACGAGCAGTACTTC
CDR3aa: CASSLMADSYEQYF

j_gene: TRBJ1-3
abundance: -
v_gene: TRBV7-9
d_gene: -
len: 12
CDR3nt: TGTGCCAGCAGCCACGATCAAAACACCATATATTTT
CDR3aa: CASSHDQNTIYF

j_gene: TRBJ2-1
abundance: -
v_gene: TRBV9
d_gene: TRBD1
len: 15
CDR3nt: TGTGCCAGCAGCGCGGGACAGGGTTCCTACAATGAGCAGTTCTTC
CDR3aa: CASSAGQGSYNEQFF

j_gene: TRBJ2-5
abundance: -
v_gene: TRBV19
d_gene: TRBD2
len: 15
CDR3nt: TGTGCCAGTAGTGATCTAGCGGATTACCAAGAGACCCAGTACTTC
CDR3aa: CASSDLADYQETQYF

j_gene: TRBJ2-5
abundance: -
v_gene: TRBV5-1
d_gene: -
len: 17
CDR3nt: TGCGCCAGCAGCCCGGACAGCGTCCTGATAGGGCAAGAGACCCAGTACTTC
CDR3aa: CASSPDSVLIGQETQYF

j_gene: TRBJ2-1
abundance: -
v_gene: TRBV7-2
d_gene: -
len: 13
CDR3nt: TGTGCCAGCAGCCTAGGATGGGAATTTGAGCAGTTCTTC
CDR3aa: CASSLGWEFEQFF

j_gene: TRBJ2-5
abundance: -
v_gene: TRBV20-1
d_gene: -
len: 11
CDR3nt: TGCAGTGCCGCCGGGACCGTGGAGCAGTACTTC
CDR3aa: CSAAGTVEQYF

j_gene: TRBJ1-2
abundance: -
v_gene: TRBV18
d_gene: -
len: 15
CDR3nt: TGTGCCAGCTCACCTTCACAGGTAGCTAACTATGGCTACACCTTC
CDR3aa: CASSPSQVANYGYTF

j_gene: TRBJ2-5
abundance: -
v_gene: TRBV25-1
d_gene: TRBD1
len: 16
CDR3nt: TGTGCCAGCAGCGCCCCCAGGGGACAGGGCCAAGAGACCCAGTACTTC
CDR3aa: CASSAPRGQGQETQYF

j_gene: TRBJ1-6
abundance: -
v_gene: TRBV6-5
d_gene: -
len: 15
CDR3nt: TGTGCCAGCAGTTACGACGCCGTGAATAATTCACCCCTCCACTTT
CDR3aa: CASSYDAVNNSPLHF

j_gene: TRBJ2-7
abundance: -
v_gene: TRBV2
d_gene: TRBD2
len: 15
CDR3nt: TGTGCCAGTTCGGGACTAGCGGGAGCAGGGTACGAGCAGTACTTC
CDR3aa: CASSGLAGAGYEQYF

j_gene: TRBJ2-5
abundance: -
v_gene: TRBV5-1
d_gene: TRBD2
len: 14
CDR3nt: TGCGCCAGCAGCCCGGGGACGGGAGGGGAGACCCAGTACTTC
CDR3aa: CASSPGTGGETQYF

j_gene: TRBJ2-1
abundance: -
v_gene: TRBV5-1
d_gene: -
len: 15
CDR3nt: TGCGCCAGCAGCTGGACGGGCCGCTATTTGGATGAGCAGTTCTTC
CDR3aa: CASSWTGRYLDEQFF

j_gene: TRBJ2-1
abundance: -
v_gene: TRBV19
d_gene: TRBD1
len: 15
CDR3nt: TGTGCCAGTAGTGCGGACAGGGGGAAGTACAATGAGCAGTTCTTC
CDR3aa: CASSADRGKYNEQFF

j_gene: TRBJ2-1
abundance: -
v_gene: TRBV11-1
d_gene: -
len: 14
CDR3nt: TGTGCCAGCAGCTACACTAGTGGGGACACCTTTGGGTTCTTC
CDR3aa: CASSYTSGDTFGFF

j_gene: TRBJ1-6
abundance: -
v_gene: TRBV7-9
d_gene: TRBD1
len: 14
CDR3nt: TGTGCCAGCAGCTTACAGGGGGCATGGTCACCCCTCCACTTT
CDR3aa: CASSLQGAWSPLHF

j_gene: TRBJ2-7
abundance: -
v_gene: TRBV5-6
d_gene: -
len: 14
CDR3nt: TGTGCCAGCAGCGAGGGACTGTCAGCCTACGAGCAGTACTTC
CDR3aa: CASSEGLSAYEQYF

j_gene: TRBJ2-5
abundance: few
v_gene: TRBV30
d_gene: -
len: 16
CDR3nt: TGTGCCTGGGCCCCTGGGATTGGGGCGCCCCAAGAGACCCAGTACTTC
CDR3aa: CAWAPGIGAPQETQYF

j_gene: TRBJ2-7
abundance: -
v_gene: TRBV7-8
d_gene: TRBD2
len: 18
CDR3nt: TGTGCCAGCAGCTCCGGCTACGGGAGGGCCGCTAAGTCCTACGAGCAGTACTTC
CDR3aa: CASSSGYGRAAKSYEQYF

j_gene: TRBJ1-4
abundance: -
v_gene: TRBV19
d_gene: TRBD1
len: 18
CDR3nt: TGTGCCAGTTCGGCGAACTTAAGGGGGCCCCCAACTAATGAAAAACTGTTTTTT
CDR3aa: CASSANLRGPPTNEKLFF

j_gene: TRBJ2-1
abundance: few
v_gene: TRBV28
d_gene: -
len: 15
CDR3nt: TGTGCCAGCAGTTTACGGGGGAGCTCCTACAATGAGCAGTTCTTC
CDR3aa: CASSLRGSSYNEQFF

j_gene: TRBJ2-7
abundance: -
v_gene: TRBV27
d_gene: -
len: 13
CDR3nt: TGTGCCAGCAGTTTCAATTCGGGGCACGGGCAGTACTTC
CDR3aa: CASSFNSGHGQYF

j_gene: TRBJ2-3
abundance: -
v_gene: TRBV6-5
d_gene: -
len: 15
CDR3nt: TGTGCCAGCAGTTACTCGTTGGAGGGAACAGATACGCAGTATTTT
CDR3aa: CASSYSLEGTDTQYF